This T cell receptor beta chain was observed in a study of T cell repertoires in cytomegalovirus infection. Study outcomes and limitations: The response measured ex vivo was dominated by TCR beta clonotypes (HLA-C-restricted and CMV-specific). Summed public TCR beta family frequency identified CMV carriers bearing the relevant HLA.

Germline values: CDR1 MDHEN, CDR2 SYDVKM. This CDR3 is 17 amino acids long. The V end was cut by 2 bases, the J end by 0 bases, with 14 bases between. This clonotype occurred a few times. Antigen specificity is unknown. TCRdb reprocessed the reads via MiXCR and lists one record per CDR3 protein. The sample shows roughly 230,000 distinct CDR3 sequences, around 15% of them seen only once. The sequenced sample was CD8+ T cells from PBMCs. This receptor was taken from a human donor in good health (CMV status not recorded). Some clones in this sample may be carry-over from other donors' samples. The chain is built from TRBV28 and TRBJ2-1; D gene unclear. CDR3 protein: CASSLIGFPSSYNEQFF. The CDR3 DNA reads TGTGCCAGCAGTTTAATCGGCTTCCCGAGCTCCTACAATGAGCAGTTCTTC.